The T cell receptor (beta chain) described here comes from a study of blood T cells in healthy people across ages. General study points: Researchers report that TCR beta diversity correlated strongly with naive T cell percentage. It was held that diversity estimates obtained from one million T cells represented underestimates. TCR beta diversity per million T cells fell roughly linearly with age.

Details on this clonotype: What it recognizes is unknown.

The CDR3 sequence is 14 residues long. Between the trimmed V and J ends, which lost 7 bases and 1 base, there was a span of 13 bases. Germline V gives CDR1 MGHDK, CDR2 SYGVNS. A sample-barcoded 5' primer and a J-beta primer mix were used in a second PCR of roughly 7 to 12 cycles. The study obtained at least 3 million CDR3-containing paired-end reads from every sample. Using its own MiXCR run on the 5' RACE reads, TCRdb lists one record per CDR3 protein. Among roughly 790,000 distinct CDR3 sequences, roughly 45% were seen once, and the ten largest hold 20% to 25%. The TCR originated in a woman in her sixties in good health. The V gene is TRBV25-1, the J gene TRBJ1-1, with D maybe TRBD1 (6 bases). Sequenced sample: blood. The CDR3 DNA follows: TGTGCCAGCATTTCCACAGGGCGGAACACTGAAGCTTTCTTT. Its protein is CASISTGRNTEAFF.